Detailed here is one T cell receptor (beta chain). V lost 2 bases and J 6 bases, leaving 17 bases between the germline ends. Germline CDR1 GTSNPN, CDR2 SVGIG (reference sequence). CDR3 size: 14 residues. This sample was included in a study of blood T cell repertoires in COVID-19. Study details: Both acute and convalescent COVID-19 samples were obtained from the United States, Italy and Spain. Sources were T cells, B-cell-depleted T cells, or PBMCs; the material itself was cDNA or gDNA.

In the original processing: Scientists estimated how many nucleated cells there were by amplifying reference gene primers. The table came from immunoSEQ multiplex PCR; TCRdb's copy has only in-frame clones and leaves some out. V and J calls and clone size are those listed in that table; D and trimming were worked out from the DNA. The sample records around 190,000 clones, about 76% being singletons. This TCR derives from a woman aged 45-59 years with active or convalescent COVID-19. The chain combines TRBV30 with TRBJ2-7; possible D gene TRBD1, 6 bases. The sample taken for sequencing was peripheral blood. The CDR3 loop reads CAWSFSGVSAEQYF. The CDR3, as DNA: TGTGCCTGGAGTTTCTCAGGGGTTTCAGCCGAGCAGTACTTC.